Sequencing of this T cell receptor beta chain was carried out in a study of shared clonotypes between healthy human individuals. Trimming stripped 1 base from V and 2 bases from J, with 9 bases between. CDR1 is SGHAT and CDR2 is FQNNGV in the germline V gene. The CDR3 covers 15 residues. Using immunoSEQ multiplex PCR, the repertoire was profiled, and TCRdb retains in-frame clones only, with some absent. This repertoire shows 2,100,000 or so clones, approximately 94% found once; its top ten account for around 0.13%. The TCR sequence derives from a young man in good health. The specimen was naive CD4+ T cells sorted from blood. Subset reported: CD45RA+ positively selected. This chain joins TRBV11-2 and TRBJ1-3; possible D gene TRBD1, 6 bases. CDR3 loop: CASSLVGQAGNTIYF. CDR3 coding DNA: TGTGCCAGCAGCTTAGTGGGACAAGCTGGAAACACCATATATTTT.